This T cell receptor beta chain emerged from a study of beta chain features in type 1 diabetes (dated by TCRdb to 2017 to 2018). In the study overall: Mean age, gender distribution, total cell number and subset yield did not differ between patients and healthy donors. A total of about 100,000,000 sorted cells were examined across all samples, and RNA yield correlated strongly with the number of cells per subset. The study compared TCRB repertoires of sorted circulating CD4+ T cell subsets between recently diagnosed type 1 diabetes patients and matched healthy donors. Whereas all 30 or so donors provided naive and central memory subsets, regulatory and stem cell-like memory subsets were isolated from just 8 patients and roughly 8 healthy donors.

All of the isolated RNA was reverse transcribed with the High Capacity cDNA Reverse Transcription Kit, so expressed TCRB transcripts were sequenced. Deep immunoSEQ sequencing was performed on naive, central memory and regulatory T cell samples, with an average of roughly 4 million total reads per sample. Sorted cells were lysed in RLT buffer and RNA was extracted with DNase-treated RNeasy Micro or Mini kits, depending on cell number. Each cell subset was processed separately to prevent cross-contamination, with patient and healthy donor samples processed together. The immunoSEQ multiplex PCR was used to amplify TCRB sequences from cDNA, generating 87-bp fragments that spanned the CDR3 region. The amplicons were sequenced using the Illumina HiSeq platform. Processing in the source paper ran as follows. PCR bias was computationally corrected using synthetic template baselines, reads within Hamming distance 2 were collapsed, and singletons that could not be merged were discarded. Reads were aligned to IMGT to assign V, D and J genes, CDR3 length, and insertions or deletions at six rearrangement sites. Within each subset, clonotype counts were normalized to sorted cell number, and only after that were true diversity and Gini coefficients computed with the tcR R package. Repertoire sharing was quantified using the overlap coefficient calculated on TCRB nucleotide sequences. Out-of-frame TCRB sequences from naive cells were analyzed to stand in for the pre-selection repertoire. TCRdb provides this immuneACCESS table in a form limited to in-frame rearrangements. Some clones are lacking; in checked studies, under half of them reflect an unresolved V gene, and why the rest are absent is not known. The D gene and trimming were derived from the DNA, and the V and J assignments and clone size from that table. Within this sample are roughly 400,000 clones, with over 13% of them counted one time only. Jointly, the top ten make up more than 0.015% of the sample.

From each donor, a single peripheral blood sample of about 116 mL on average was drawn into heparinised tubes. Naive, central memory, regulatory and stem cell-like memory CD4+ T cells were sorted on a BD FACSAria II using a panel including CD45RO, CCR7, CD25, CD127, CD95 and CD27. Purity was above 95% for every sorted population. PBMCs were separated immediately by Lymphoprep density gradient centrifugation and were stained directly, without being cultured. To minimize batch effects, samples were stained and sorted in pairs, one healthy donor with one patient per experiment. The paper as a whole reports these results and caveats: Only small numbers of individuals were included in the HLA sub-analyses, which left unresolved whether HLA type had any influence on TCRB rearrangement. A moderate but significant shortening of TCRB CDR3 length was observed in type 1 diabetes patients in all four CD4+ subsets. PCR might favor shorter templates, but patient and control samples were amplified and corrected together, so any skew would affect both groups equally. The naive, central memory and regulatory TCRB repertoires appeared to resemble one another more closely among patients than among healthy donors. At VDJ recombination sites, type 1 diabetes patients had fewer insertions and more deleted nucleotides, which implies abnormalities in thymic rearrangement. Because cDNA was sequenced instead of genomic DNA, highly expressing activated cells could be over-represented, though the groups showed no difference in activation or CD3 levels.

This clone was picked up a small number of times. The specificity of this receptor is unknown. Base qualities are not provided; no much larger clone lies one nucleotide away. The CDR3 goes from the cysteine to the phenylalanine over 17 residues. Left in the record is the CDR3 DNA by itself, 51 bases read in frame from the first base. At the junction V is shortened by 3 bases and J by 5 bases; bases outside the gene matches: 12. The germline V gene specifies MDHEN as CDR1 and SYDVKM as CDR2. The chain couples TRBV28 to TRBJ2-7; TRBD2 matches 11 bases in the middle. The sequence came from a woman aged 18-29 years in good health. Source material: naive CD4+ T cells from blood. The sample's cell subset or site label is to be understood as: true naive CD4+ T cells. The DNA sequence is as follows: TGTGCCAGCAGTTTTTCCCCCAGGACTAGCGGGCCCCACGAGCAGTACTTC. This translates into CASSFSPRTSGPHEQYF.